This entry features one T cell receptor (beta chain) sequence. Its matching antigen is unknown. V was cut by 7 bases and J by 11 bases, with 17 bases left in between. This CDR3 has 12 amino acids. Germline V gene data show CDR1 as MNHNS and CDR2 as SASEGT. Assay used: immunoSEQ multiplex PCR; TCRdb lists only in-frame clones, some missing. This sample has about 58,000 clones, with roughly nine tenths found just once. This record belongs to a study of OX40 agonist ivuxolimab in advanced cancers. Study information: At about 82% male, the cohort had a mean age of about 55 years, ranging from roughly 20 to 90. Study observations and caveats: The mean number of expanded clones was higher in CD8+ T cells than in CD4+.

The sample consisted of CD4+ or CD8+ T cells sorted from blood, taken in a trial of the OX40 agonist ivuxolimab. V gene TRBV6-1 combines with J gene TRBJ2-5, with D maybe TRBD2 (6 bases). The clonotype originates from an adult with an advanced solid tumor such as melanoma, head and neck, liver or kidney cancer. The CDR3 DNA follows: TGTGCCAGCAACAACGGGATACGGGAGCAGTACTTC. Amino acids: CASNNGIREQYF.